The 21 T cell receptor beta chains below all came from one sample that was sequenced in a study of cytomegalovirus exposure and HLA in healthy donors. The PCR ran on 60 Vbeta and 13 Jbeta primers. Libraries were prepared by immunoSEQ multiplex PCR; TCRdb keeps only in-frame clonotypes and omits some of them. The sample carries 250,000 to 350,000 clones, 70% to 90% recorded once. The sample taken for sequencing was PBMCs. The receptors shown here come from a woman younger than 35 in good health and CMV-seronegative.

This chain uses TRBV4-1 with TRBJ1-2; no reliable D call. This CDR3 spans 14 amino acids. V lost 7 bases to trimming and J lost 7 bases, with 19 bases between them. The V gene's germline CDR1 is MGHRA and CDR2 YSYEKL. The CDR3, as DNA: TGCGCCAGCACGGCGGGCAGAGGGAATCCTGGCTACACCTTC. It is translated as CASTAGRGNPGYTF.

The chain is built from TRBV5-6 and TRBJ1-2, with D unresolved. The V end was cut by 2 bases, the J end by 2 bases, with 10 bases between. The CDR3 contains 14 residues. Germline loops: CDR1 SGHDT, CDR2 YYEEEE. The DNA of the CDR3 is TGTGCCAGCAGCTTATTTTGGGAGAACTATGGCTACACCTTC. Protein: CASSLFWENYGYTF.

The V call is TRBV27, the J call TRBJ2-5, with TRBD1 matching over 12 bases. The CDR3 contains 15 residues. V gave up 6 bases and J gave up 7 bases; unmatched junction bases: 9. Looked up from germline, CDR1 is MNHEY and CDR2 is SMNVEV (reference sequence). The DNA for the CDR3 is TGTGCCAGCAGCACAGGGACAGGGGGCCGTGGGACCCAGTACTTC. Amino acid sequence: CASSTGTGGRGTQYF.

A single count supports this clone. The chain recombines TRBV19 with TRBJ2-7; tentative D call: TRBD1 (6 bases). Germline V gene lookup returns CDR1 LNHDA and CDR2 SQIVND (reference sequence). The CDR3 has 12 residues. Trimming shortened V by 8 bases and J by 2 bases, and 10 bases separated the two germline ends. The CDR3 sequence: CASAQGPYEQYF. The CDR3 DNA reads TGTGCCAGTGCCCAGGGGCCCTACGAGCAGTACTTC.

This rearrangement joins TRBV19 to TRBJ1-6; 11 bases agree with TRBD1. V lost 7 bases and J lost 6; bases outside the gene matches: 2. CDR3 length: 14 amino acids. Germline CDR1 and CDR2: LNHDA and SQIVND (reference sequence). CDR3 DNA sequence: TGTGCCAGTAAGGGGACAGGGGGTAATTCACCCCTCCACTTT. It specifies CASKGTGGNSPLHF. The full variable domain, rest sourced from reference TRBV19 and TRBJ1-6, is DGGITQSPKYLFRKEGQNVTLSCEQNLNHDAMYWYRQDPGQGLRLIYYSQIVNDFQKGDIAEGYSVSREKKESFPLTVTSAQKNPTAFYLCASKGTGGNSPLHFGNGTRLTVT.

On this clone: The germline gene is not matched at one end of the junction; a read error may be the cause. The chain employs TRBV30 and TRBJ1-2, with TRBD1 matching 8 bases. This CDR3 has 12 residues. CDR1 is GTSNPN and CDR2 is SVGIG in the germline V gene (reference sequence). The CDR3 loop is CAWSDSDRGAFF. The CDR3 nucleotides read TGTGCCTGGAGCGACAGCGACAGGGGAGCTTTCTTC.

This clone was seen a few times. The same CDR3 also results from other DNA sequences found in this sample. This rearrangement joins TRBV6-5 to TRBJ1-5; D is unresolved. CDR3 size: 15 residues. The V end was cut by 0 bases, the J end by 4 bases, with 10 bases between. Germline V lookup: CDR1 MNHEY, CDR2 SVGAGI. The CDR3 DNA reads as TGTGCCAGCAGTTACTCTCAGGCTACGAATCAGCCCCAGCATTTT. It yields the protein CASSYSQATNQPQHF.

The chain combines TRBV6-4 with TRBJ1-2; D is perhaps TRBD1 (6 bases). The germline V gene encodes CDR1 MRHNA and CDR2 SNTAGT. This CDR3 region has 16 residues. Trimming cost V 5 bases and J 7 bases, with 23 bases left between them. The CDR3 DNA is TGTGCCAGCAGTTTGCAGGCGGGACTACAGGGCGGTGGCTACACCTTC. The encoded protein is CASSLQAGLQGGGYTF.

The V call is TRBV7-8, the J call TRBJ1-2; D may be TRBD1 (5 bases). V shed 5 bases and J shed 3 bases, with 13 bases lying between them. This CDR3 has 14 amino acids. Germline assignment: CDR1 SGHVS and CDR2 FQNEAQ. DNA of the CDR3: TGTGCCAGCAGCCGAGAAGGACAACACTATGGCTACACCTTC. Translation: CASSREGQHYGYTF.

The rearrangement uses TRBV23-1 and TRBJ2-2, with D uncertain. TRBV23-1 is reported as an ORF; its role is uncertain. This CDR3 contains 12 residues. V was trimmed by 3 bases and J by 6 bases, leaving 5 bases between them. CDR3 residues: CASSHFPGELFF. The CDR3 coding sequence is TGCGCCAGCAGTCACTTCCCCGGGGAGCTGTTTTTT.

This chain joins TRBV5-1 and TRBJ2-1; the D gene is possibly TRBD1 (6 bases). Trimming left V 2 bases short and J 7 bases short, with 10 bases between. The CDR3 sequence is 13 residues long. CDR1 and CDR2 (germline): SGHRS, YFSETQ. The CDR3 bases are TGCGCCAGCAGCTTCGGGACAACAAATGAGCAGTTCTTC. Translating it yields CASSFGTTNEQFF. The whole variable domain, remainder taken from reference TRBV5-1 and TRBJ2-1, is KAGVTQTPRYLIKTRGQQVTLSCSPISGHRSVSWYQQTPGQGLQFLFEYFSETQRNKGNFPGRFSGRQFSNSRSEMNVSTLELGDSALYLCASSFGTTNEQFFGPGTRLTVL.

This chain links TRBV29-1 with TRBJ2-3; 16 bases fit TRBD2. The CDR3 covers 16 residues. Germline V gene sequence: CDR1 SQVTM, CDR2 ANQGSEA. Trimming cost V 2 bases and J 5 bases; bases outside gene matches: 4. Here the CDR3 reads CSVEKGLAGGLDTQYF. CDR3 coding DNA: TGCAGCGTTGAAAAGGGACTAGCGGGGGGGCTAGATACGCAGTATTTT.

V usage is TRBV9 and J usage is TRBJ2-1; TRBD2 aligns across 12 bases. CDR1 SGDLS and CDR2 YYNGEE come from the germline V gene. The CDR3 contains 15 residues. V trimming: 4 bases; J trimming: 7 bases; junction bases outside the gene matches: 6. This CDR3 is CASSSASGGGNEQFF. The CDR3 nucleotides read TGTGCCAGCAGCTCAGCTAGCGGGGGGGGAAATGAGCAGTTCTTC. The whole variable domain, remainder taken from reference TRBV9 and TRBJ2-1, is DSGVTQTPKHLITATGQRVTLRCSPRSGDLSVYWYQQSLDQGLQFLIQYYNGEERAKGNILERFSAQQFPDLHSELNLSSLELGDSALYFCASSSASGGGNEQFFGPGTRLTVL.

This rearrangement joins TRBV30 to TRBJ1-3; 9 nucleotides line up with TRBD1. Looked up from germline, CDR1 is GTSNPN and CDR2 is SVGIG (reference sequence). V shed 0 bases and J 4 bases; nucleotides not matched to a gene: 16. The CDR3 totals 19 residues. The CDR3 reads CAWSVLRGKNRGRGNTIYF. CDR3 sequence (DNA): TGTGCCTGGAGTGTACTACGAGGGAAAAACAGGGGGCGCGGAAACACCATATATTTT.

This sequence joins TRBV7-6 and TRBJ1-1; 7 bases fit TRBD1. This CDR3 is built from 13 residues. Germline CDR1 and CDR2: SGHVS and FNYEAQ. V dropped 1 base and J dropped 11; count of bases not matched to a gene: 7. CDR3 residues: CASSLGQGEWAFF. Written as DNA, the CDR3 is TGTGCCAGCAGCTTAGGTCAGGGGGAATGGGCTTTCTTT.

This chain uses TRBV6-1 with TRBJ1-5, with D perhaps TRBD1 (5 bases). Germline V CDR1 and CDR2: MNHNS, SASEGT. V was shortened by 8 bases and J by 3 bases, with 11 bases between the two germline ends. CDR3 length equals 13 residues. CDR3 nucleotides: TGTGCCAGCTATGAGGGACTCAATCAGCCCCAGCATTTT. Residues: CASYEGLNQPQHF.

V is TRBV11-3 and J is TRBJ2-1; 7 nucleotides line up with TRBD1. Per germline, CDR1 SGHNT and CDR2 YENEEA. J lost 13 bases, V lost 3 bases, and 6 bases had no gene match. The CDR3 extends over 12 amino acids. DNA of the CDR3: TGTGCCAGCAGCTTTCGACAGGGTGCACAGTTCTTC. Its protein is CASSFRQGAQFF.

The chain couples TRBV2 to TRBJ2-2; D ambiguous. V shed 1 base and J shed 6 bases, with 9 bases lying between them. The length of the CDR3 is 14 residues. From germline, CDR1 is SNHLY and CDR2 FYNNEI. The CDR3 spells CASSEEEAPGELFF. For the CDR3, the DNA is TGTGCCAGCAGTGAAGAAGAGGCGCCCGGGGAGCTGTTTTTT.

This chain joins TRBV6-5 and TRBJ1-1; 7 nucleotides agree with TRBD1. CDR1 and CDR2 (germline): MNHEY, SVGAGI. The CDR3 length is 15 residues. V shed 7 bases, J shed 5 bases, and the junction held 13 bases outside the gene matches. CDR3 amino acids: CASNSGTVTGTEAFF. The CDR3 DNA follows: TGTGCCAGCAACTCCGGGACAGTCACTGGGACTGAAGCTTTCTTT.

The genes are TRBV29-1 and TRBJ1-2; 7 nucleotides match TRBD1. The length of the CDR3 is 11 residues. Germline CDR1 SQVTM, CDR2 ANQGSEA. With 6 bases clipped from V and 4 bases from J, the junction kept 2 bases outside the gene matches. CDR3 sequence reads: CSVDRSYGYTF. Written as DNA, the CDR3 is TGCAGCGTGGACAGGAGCTATGGCTACACCTTC.

The chain employs TRBV19 and TRBJ2-7; tentatively, D is TRBD1 (6 bases). Deletions cut 5 bases from V and 3 bases from J, with 17 bases between. Germline values: CDR1 LNHDA, CDR2 SQIVND (reference sequence). This CDR3 is built from 15 residues. This chain's CDR3 is CASSVNGQTYYEQYF. The CDR3 DNA reads as TGTGCCAGTAGTGTAAATGGACAGACCTACTACGAGCAGTACTTC.